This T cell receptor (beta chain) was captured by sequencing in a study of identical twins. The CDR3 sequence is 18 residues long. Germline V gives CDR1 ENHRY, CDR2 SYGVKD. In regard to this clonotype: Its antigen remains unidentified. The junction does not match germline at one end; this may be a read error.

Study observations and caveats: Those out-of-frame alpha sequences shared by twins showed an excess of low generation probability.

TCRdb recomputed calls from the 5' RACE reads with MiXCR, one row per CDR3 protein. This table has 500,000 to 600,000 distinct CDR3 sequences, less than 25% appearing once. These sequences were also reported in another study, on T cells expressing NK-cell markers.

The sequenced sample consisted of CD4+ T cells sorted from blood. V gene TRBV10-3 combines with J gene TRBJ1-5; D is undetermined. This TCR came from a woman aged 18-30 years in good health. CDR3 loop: CTISLRFSGSVNNQPQHF. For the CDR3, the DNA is TGTACCATCAGTTTACGGTTTTCTGGGTCCGTGAACAATCAGCCCCAGCATTTT.